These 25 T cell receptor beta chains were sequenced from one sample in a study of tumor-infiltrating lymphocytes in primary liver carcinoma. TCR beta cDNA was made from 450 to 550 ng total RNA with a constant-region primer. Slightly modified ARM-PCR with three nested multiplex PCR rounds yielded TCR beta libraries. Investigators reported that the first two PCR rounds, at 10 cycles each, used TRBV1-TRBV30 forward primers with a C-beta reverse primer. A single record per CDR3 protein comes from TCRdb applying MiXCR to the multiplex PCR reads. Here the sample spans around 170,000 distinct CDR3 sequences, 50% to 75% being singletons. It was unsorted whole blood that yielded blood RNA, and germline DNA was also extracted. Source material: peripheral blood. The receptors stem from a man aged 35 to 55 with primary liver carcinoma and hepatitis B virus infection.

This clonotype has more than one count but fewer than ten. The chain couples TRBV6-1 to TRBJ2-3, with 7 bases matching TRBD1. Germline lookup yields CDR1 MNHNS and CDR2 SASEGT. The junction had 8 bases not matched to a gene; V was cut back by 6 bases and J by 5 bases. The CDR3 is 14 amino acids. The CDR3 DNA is TGTGCCAGCAGGGTAGACAGGGTCCAAGATACGCAGTATTTT. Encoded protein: CASRVDRVQDTQYF.

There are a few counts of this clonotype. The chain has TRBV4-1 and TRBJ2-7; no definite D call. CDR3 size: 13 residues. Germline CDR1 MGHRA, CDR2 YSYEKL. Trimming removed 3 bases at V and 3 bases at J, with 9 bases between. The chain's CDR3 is CASSHSVHYEQYF. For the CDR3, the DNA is TGCGCCAGCAGCCACTCCGTCCACTACGAGCAGTACTTC.

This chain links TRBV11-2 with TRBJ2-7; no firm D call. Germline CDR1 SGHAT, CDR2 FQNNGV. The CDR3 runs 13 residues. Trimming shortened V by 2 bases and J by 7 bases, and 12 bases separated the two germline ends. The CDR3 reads CASSLFVMKEQYF. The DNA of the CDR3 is TGTGCCAGCAGCTTATTCGTGATGAAAGAGCAGTACTTC.

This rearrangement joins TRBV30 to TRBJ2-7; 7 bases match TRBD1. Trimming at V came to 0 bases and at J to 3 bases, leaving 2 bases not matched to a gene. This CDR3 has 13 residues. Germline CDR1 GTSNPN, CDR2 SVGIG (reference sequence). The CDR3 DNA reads TGTGCCTGGAGTGTACCAGGGGGCTACGAGCAGTACTTC. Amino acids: CAWSVPGGYEQYF.

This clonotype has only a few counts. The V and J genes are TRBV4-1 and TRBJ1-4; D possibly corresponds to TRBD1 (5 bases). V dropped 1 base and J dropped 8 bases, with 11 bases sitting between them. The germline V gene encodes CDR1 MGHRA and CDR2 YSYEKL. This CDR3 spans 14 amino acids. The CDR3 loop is CASSQAGLGEKLFF. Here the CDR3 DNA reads TGCGCCAGCAGCCAAGCAGGGCTAGGGGAAAAACTGTTTTTT.

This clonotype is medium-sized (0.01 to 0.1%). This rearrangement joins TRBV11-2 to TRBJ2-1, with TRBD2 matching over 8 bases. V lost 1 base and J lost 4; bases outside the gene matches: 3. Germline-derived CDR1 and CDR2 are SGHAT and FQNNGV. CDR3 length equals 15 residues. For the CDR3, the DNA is TGTGCCAGCAGCTTAGCGGGAGGGCATTACAATGAGCAGTTCTTC. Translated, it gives CASSLAGGHYNEQFF.

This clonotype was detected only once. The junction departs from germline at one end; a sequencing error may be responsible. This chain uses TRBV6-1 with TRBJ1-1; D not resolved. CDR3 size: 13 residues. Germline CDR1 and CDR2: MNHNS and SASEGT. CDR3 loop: CASNESREAEAFF. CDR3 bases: TGTGCCAGCAATGAAAGTAGGGAGGCTGAAGCTTTCTTT.

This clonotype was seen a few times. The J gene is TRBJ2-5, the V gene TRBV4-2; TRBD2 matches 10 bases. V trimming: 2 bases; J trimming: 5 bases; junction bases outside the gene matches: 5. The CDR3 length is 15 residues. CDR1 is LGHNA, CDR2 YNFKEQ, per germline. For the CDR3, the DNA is TGTGCCAGCAGCCAAACTAGCGGGACTCAGGAGACCCAGTACTTC. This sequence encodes CASSQTSGTQETQYF.

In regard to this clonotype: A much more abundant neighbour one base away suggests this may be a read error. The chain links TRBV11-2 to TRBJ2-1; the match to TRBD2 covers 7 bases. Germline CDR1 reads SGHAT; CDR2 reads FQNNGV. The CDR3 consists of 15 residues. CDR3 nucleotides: TGTGCCAGCAGCTTTGAACTAGCGCGCTACAATGTGCAGTTCTTC. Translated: CASSFELARYNVQFF.

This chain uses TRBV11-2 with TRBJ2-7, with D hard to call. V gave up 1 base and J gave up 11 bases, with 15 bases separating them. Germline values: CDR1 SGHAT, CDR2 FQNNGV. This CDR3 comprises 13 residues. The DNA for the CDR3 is TGTGCCAGCAGCTTAGGACCACTCCCTTACGAGTACTTC. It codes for CASSLGPLPYEYF. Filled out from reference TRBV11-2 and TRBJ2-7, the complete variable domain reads EAGVAQSPRYKIIEKRQSVAFWCNPISGHATLYWYQQILGQGPKLLIQFQNNGVVDDSQLPKDRFSAERLKGVDSTLKIQPAKLEDSAVYLCASSLGPLPYEYFGPGTRLTVT.

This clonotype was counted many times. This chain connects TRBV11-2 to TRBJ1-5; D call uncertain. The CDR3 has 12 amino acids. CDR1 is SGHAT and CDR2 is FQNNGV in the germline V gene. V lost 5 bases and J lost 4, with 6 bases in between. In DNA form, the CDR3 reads TGTGCCAGCAGCCTCGAAAATCAGCCCCAGCATTTT. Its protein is CASSLENQPQHF.

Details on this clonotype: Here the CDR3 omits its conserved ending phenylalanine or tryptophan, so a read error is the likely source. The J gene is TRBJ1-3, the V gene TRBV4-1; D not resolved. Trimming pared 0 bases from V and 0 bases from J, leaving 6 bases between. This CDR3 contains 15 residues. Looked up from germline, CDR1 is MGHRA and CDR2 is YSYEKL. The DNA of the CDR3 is TGCGCCAGCAGCCAAGAAACACGCTCTGGAAACACCATATATTCT. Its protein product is CASSQETRSGNTIYS.

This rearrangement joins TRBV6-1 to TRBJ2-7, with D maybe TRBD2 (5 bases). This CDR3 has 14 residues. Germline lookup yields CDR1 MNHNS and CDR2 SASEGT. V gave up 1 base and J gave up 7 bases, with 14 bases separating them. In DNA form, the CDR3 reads TGTGCCAGCAGTGAAGTGGGAGACCCCGGAGAGCAGTACTTC. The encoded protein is CASSEVGDPGEQYF.

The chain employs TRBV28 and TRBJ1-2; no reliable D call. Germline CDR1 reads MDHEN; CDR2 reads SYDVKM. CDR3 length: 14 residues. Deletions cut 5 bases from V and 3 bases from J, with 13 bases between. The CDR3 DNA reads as TGTGCCAGCAGTCAGGCCGGGCGGGACTATGGCTACACCTTC. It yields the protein CASSQAGRDYGYTF.

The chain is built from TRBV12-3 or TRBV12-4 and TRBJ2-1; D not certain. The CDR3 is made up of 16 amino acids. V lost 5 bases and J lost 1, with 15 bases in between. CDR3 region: CASSPPGGPSYNEQFF. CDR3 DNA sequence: TGTGCCAGCAGTCCACCGGGTGGGCCTTCCTACAATGAGCAGTTCTTC.

CDR3: CASRGRNNNQPQHF. The CDR3 nucleotides are TGTGCCAGCAGGGGACGGAATAACAATCAGCCCCAGCATTTT. This chain connects TRBV6-6 to TRBJ1-5, with a tentative D call TRBD1 (5 bases). The ends were cut back, 6 bases at V and 3 bases at J, with 12 bases in the middle. The CDR3 is made up of 14 amino acids. CDR1 is MNHNY, CDR2 SVGAGI, per germline (reference sequence).

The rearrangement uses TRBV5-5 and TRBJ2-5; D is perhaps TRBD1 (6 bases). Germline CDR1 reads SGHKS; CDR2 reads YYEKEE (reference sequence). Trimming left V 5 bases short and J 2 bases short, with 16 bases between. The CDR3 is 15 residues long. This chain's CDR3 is CASRGADWEQETQYF. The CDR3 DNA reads TGTGCCAGCAGGGGGGCGGACTGGGAACAAGAGACCCAGTACTTC.

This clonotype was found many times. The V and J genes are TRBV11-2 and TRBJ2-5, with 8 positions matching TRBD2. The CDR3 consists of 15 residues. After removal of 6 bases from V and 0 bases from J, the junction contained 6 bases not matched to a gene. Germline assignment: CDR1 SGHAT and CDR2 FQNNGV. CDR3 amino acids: CASSRLAGNQETQYF. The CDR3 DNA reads TGTGCCAGCAGTAGGCTAGCGGGCAACCAAGAGACCCAGTACTTC.

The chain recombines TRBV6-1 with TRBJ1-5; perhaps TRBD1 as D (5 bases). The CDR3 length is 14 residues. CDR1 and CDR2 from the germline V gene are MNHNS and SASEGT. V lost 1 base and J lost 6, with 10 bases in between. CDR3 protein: CASSEGGRAQPQHF. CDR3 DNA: TGTGCCAGCAGTGAAGGGGGGAGGGCTCAGCCCCAGCATTTT.

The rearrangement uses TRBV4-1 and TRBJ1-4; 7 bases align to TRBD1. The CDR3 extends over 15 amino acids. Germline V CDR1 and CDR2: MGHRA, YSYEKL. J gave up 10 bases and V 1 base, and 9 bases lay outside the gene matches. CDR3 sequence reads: CASSQGRRQGAKLFF. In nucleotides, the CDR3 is TGCGCCAGCAGCCAAGGGAGACGACAGGGTGCAAAACTGTTTTTT.

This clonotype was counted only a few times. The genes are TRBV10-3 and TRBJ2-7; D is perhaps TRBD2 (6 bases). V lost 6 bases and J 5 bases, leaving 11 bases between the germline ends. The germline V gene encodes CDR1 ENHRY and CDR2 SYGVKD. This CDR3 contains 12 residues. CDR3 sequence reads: CAISLARDEQYF. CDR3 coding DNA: TGTGCCATCAGCCTAGCGCGAGACGAGCAGTACTTC.

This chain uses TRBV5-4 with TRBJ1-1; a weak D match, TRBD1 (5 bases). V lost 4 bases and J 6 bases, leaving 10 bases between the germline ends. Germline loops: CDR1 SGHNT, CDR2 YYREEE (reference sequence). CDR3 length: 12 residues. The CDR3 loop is CASSTQGSEAFF. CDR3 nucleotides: TGTGCCAGCAGCACCCAGGGCTCTGAAGCTTTCTTT.

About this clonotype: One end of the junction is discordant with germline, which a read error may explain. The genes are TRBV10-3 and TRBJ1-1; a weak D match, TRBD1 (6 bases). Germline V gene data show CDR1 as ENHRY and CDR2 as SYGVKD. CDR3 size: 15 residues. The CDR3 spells CTIRGPPGENTEAFF. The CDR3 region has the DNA TGTACCATCAGGGGTCCGCCAGGGGAGAACACTGAAGCTTTCTTT.

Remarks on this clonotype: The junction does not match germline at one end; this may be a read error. The CDR3, as DNA: TGTGCCAGCAAGACTTCTGGGGCAGATACGCTGTATTTT. It encodes CASKTSGADTLYF. V gene TRBV6-1 combines with J gene TRBJ2-3; maybe TRBD1 (5 bases). Looked up from germline, CDR1 is MNHNS and CDR2 is SASEGT. This CDR3 comprises 13 residues.

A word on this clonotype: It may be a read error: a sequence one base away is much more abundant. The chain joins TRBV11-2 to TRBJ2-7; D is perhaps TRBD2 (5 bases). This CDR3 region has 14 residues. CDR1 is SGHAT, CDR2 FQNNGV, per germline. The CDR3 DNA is TGTGTCAGCAGCTTGTCACTAGTCTCCTACGAGCAGTACTTC. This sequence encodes CVSSLSLVSYEQYF.